This TCR beta chain emerged from a study of cytomegalovirus exposure and HLA in healthy donors. General study results and limits: Links to common viral pathogens appeared, in a later analysis, for several of the most significant clusters. Presence/absence analysis assumed near-uniform sequencing depth across donors.

The PCR was carried out with 60 Vbeta primers and 13 Jbeta primers. The repertoire was sequenced with immunoSEQ multiplex PCR; TCRdb's copy has only in-frame clones and lacks some. The top ten hold less than 2% of the sample, which has about 200,000 clones, 79% seen once. In the case of this clone: Antigen unknown.

Trimming shortened V by 5 bases and J by 4 bases, and 9 bases separated the two germline ends. The length of the CDR3 is 12 residues. Germline V gene data show CDR1 as SEHNR and CDR2 as FQNEAQ (reference sequence). Sequences were obtained from PBMCs. The receptor's source is a man in his fifties or sixties in good health and CMV-seronegative. The chain links TRBV7-9 to TRBJ2-7, with D tentatively TRBD1 (6 bases). CDR3 sequence: CASSTGTYEQYF. CDR3 coding DNA: TGTGCCAGCAGCACCGGGACATACGAGCAGTACTTC.